These 14 T cell receptor beta chains came from one sample sequenced in a study of Graves' ophthalmopathy and Graves' hyperthyroidism. Amplifying from RNA transcripts, the study obtained TCR beta CDR3 regions. The library came from an HTBI-primed first-round RT-PCR and a second-round multiplex PCR. TCRdb recomputed calls from the multiplex PCR reads with MiXCR, one row per CDR3 protein. The sample has 300,000 to 500,000 distinct CDR3 sequences, roughly 14% seen once. The source material was peripheral blood. These receptors all stem from a woman in her late teens or twenties with stable Graves' hyperthyroidism.

The sample holds many counts of this clonotype. The chain uses TRBV12-3 or TRBV12-4 and TRBJ1-1; tentatively, D is TRBD1 (5 bases). The V and J ends lost 1 base and 1 base respectively, with 10 bases between them. CDR3 length: 15 residues. As DNA, the CDR3 is TGTGCCAGCAGTTTAGTGGGACGGAAGAACACTGAAGCTTTCTTT. Protein sequence: CASSLVGRKNTEAFF.

The sample holds many counts of this clonotype. Here the CDR3 DNA reads TGCGCCAGCAGCGGGGGGGACACGGCTGAAGCTTTCTTT. Translating it yields CASSGGDTAEAFF. V gene TRBV5-1 combines with J gene TRBJ1-1, with a tentative D call TRBD1 (6 bases). The germline V and J ends were trimmed by 4 bases and 6 bases, with 13 bases remaining between them. This CDR3 has 13 amino acids. CDR1 is SGHRS, CDR2 YFSETQ, per germline. Full variable domain (outside the CDR3, taken from reference TRBV5-1 and TRBJ1-1): KAGVTQTPRYLIKTRGQQVTLSCSPISGHRSVSWYQQTPGQGLQFLFEYFSETQRNKGNFPGRFSGRQFSNSRSEMNVSTLELGDSALYLCASSGGDTAEAFFGQGTRLTVV.

This clonotype was recorded at least ten times. This sequence joins TRBV12-3 or TRBV12-4 and TRBJ1-1; D is perhaps TRBD1 (6 bases). The CDR3 has 12 residues. Trimming took off 7 bases at V and 4 bases at J, with 10 bases between the two ends. The CDR3 loop reads CASTGAATEAFF. The CDR3 DNA sequence: TGTGCCAGCACGGGGGCGGCCACTGAAGCTTTCTTT.

The chain employs TRBV18 and TRBJ2-7; no firm D call. From germline, CDR1 is KGHSH and CDR2 LQKENI. V dropped 3 bases and J dropped 3 bases, with 12 bases sitting between them. The CDR3 sequence is 14 residues long. CDR3 in amino acids: CASSPRGPHYEQYF. DNA for the CDR3: TGTGCCAGCTCACCCCGTGGACCTCACTACGAGCAGTACTTC.

This clonotype was recorded many times. The CDR3 end shows no conserved phenylalanine or tryptophan, and so a read error is likely. The DNA is omitted, as the CDR3 cannot be located on it reliably, and the CDR3 follows TCRdb's listing. The chain combines TRBV6-2 or TRBV6-3 with TRBJ2-7; the table calls TRBD1, which could not be checked here. The CDR3 has 11 amino acids, counting both end residues. CDR1 and CDR2 from the germline V gene are MNHEY and SVGEGT. CDR3 loop: CASSYPGQPSL.

This clonotype was seen a few times. The chain is built from TRBV6-1 and TRBJ1-5; no firm D call. The CDR3 spans 17 residues. V was clipped by 1 base and J by 0 bases, with 13 bases between them. Germline CDR1 MNHNS, CDR2 SASEGT. CDR3 region: CASSEEITFYSNQPQHF. CDR3 bases: TGTGCCAGCAGTGAAGAAATTACTTTTTATAGCAATCAGCCCCAGCATTTT.

Points on this clonotype: One junction end does not reproduce the germline sequence, and a read error may be involved. The genes are TRBV12-3 or TRBV12-4 and TRBJ1-2, with TRBD1 matching 9 bases. This CDR3 spans 13 amino acids. CDR3 protein: CASRRQGVYGYSF. In nucleotides, the CDR3 is TGTGCCAGCAGGCGACAGGGGGTCTATGGCTACAGCTTC.

The chain employs TRBV11-1 and TRBJ1-2, with D maybe TRBD1 (5 bases). With 3 bases removed from V and 1 base from J, the gap between germline ends came to 15 bases. Germline assignment: CDR1 SGHAT and CDR2 FQDESV (reference sequence). CDR3 length: 16 residues. The CDR3 sequence is CASSFFQGSNNYGYTF. CDR3 coding DNA: TGTGCCAGCAGCTTCTTCCAGGGCTCTAATAACTATGGCTACACCTTC.

This clonotype was counted at least ten times. This rearrangement joins TRBV15 to TRBJ1-6, with D perhaps matching TRBD1 (5 bases). V was pared by 1 base and J by 9 bases, with 16 bases between. The germline gives CDR1 LNHNV, CDR2 YYDKDF (reference sequence). This CDR3 contains 16 residues. CDR3 amino acids: CATSRARPDSSSPLHF. In DNA form, the CDR3 reads TGTGCCACCAGCAGAGCCCGCCCTGACAGTAGTTCACCCCTCCACTTT.

The chain uses TRBV7-9 and TRBJ1-1; TRBD1 is a possible D gene (5 bases). V lost 6 bases and J lost 2, with 13 bases in between. In germline, CDR1 is SEHNR, CDR2 FQNEAQ (reference sequence). CDR3 length equals 14 residues. In nucleotides, the CDR3 is TGTGCCAGCAGTCACAAAGACAGAAACACTGAAGCTTTCTTT. Amino acids: CASSHKDRNTEAFF.

This clonotype was observed at least ten times. V is TRBV6-1 and J is TRBJ1-1; D uncertain. The CDR3 consists of 13 residues. The germline V gene encodes CDR1 MNHNS and CDR2 SASEGT. V lost 8 bases, J lost 1 base, and 11 bases lay in between. The CDR3 DNA reads as TGTGCCAGCTCTGGGCCGCCGAACACTGAAGCTTTCTTT. It codes for CASSGPPNTEAFF.

This clonotype was detected many times. The chain couples TRBV11-2 to TRBJ2-5; D possibly corresponds to TRBD2 (6 bases). The germline CDR1 and CDR2 sequences are SGHAT and FQNNGV. Trimming took 1 base from V and 9 from J, leaving 21 bases between them. The CDR3 has 16 residues. The CDR3 bases are TGTGCCAGCAGCTTAGCCCTACCCGGGACTGGTTCGCCCCAGTACTTC. It codes for CASSLALPGTGSPQYF.

This clonotype turned up a few times. V usage is TRBV20-1 and J usage is TRBJ2-7; no clear D gene. The CDR3 contains 14 residues. Deletions cut 3 bases from V and 5 bases from J, with 17 bases between. From germline, CDR1 is DFQATT and CDR2 SNEGSKA (reference sequence). CDR3: CSASEVSEGHEQYF. The CDR3 DNA reads TGCAGTGCTAGTGAAGTCTCGGAAGGCCACGAGCAGTACTTC.

Ten or more counts support this clonotype. The V and J genes are TRBV25-1 and TRBJ1-1, with TRBD1 matching 9 bases. Germline V gene lookup returns CDR1 MGHDK and CDR2 SYGVNS. V was pared by 2 bases and J by 4 bases, with 5 bases of the junction left unmatched. This CDR3 region has 15 residues. The CDR3 region is CASSEIDRGFTEAFF. The CDR3, as DNA: TGTGCCAGCAGTGAAATAGACAGGGGGTTCACTGAAGCTTTCTTT.